This T cell receptor (beta chain) stems from a study of CD8 T cells in ankylosing spondylitis. Study-wide results and limits: Seemingly distinctive of ankylosing spondylitis blood was a TCR beta motif formed by eight highly homologous variants. Disease-linked clones were reportedly significantly enriched in matched ankylosing spondylitis synovial fluid. Both synovial fluid and blood in reactive arthritis had previously been reported to carry some motif variants.

This clonotype was recorded many times. Its antigen is undetermined. The V end lost 4 bases, the J end lost 2 bases, and 9 bases lay between the germline ends. CDR1 SGDLS and CDR2 YYNGEE come from the germline V gene. This CDR3 is 14 amino acids long. Researchers built TCR beta libraries using quantitative 5'-RACE with molecular barcodes. TCRdb re-called the 5' RACE reads through MiXCR, storing one row per CDR3 protein. The data show 200,000 to 250,000 distinct CDR3 sequences, 8.2% seen once. This chain joins TRBV9 and TRBJ2-2, with TRBD1 as a possible D gene (5 bases). The TCR was taken from a female donor with ankylosing spondylitis or in good health (not recorded which). The sequencing sample was made of blood, either unsorted or a sorted T cell fraction (not recorded which). CDR3: CASSPQGNTGELFF. The DNA for the CDR3 is TGTGCCAGCAGCCCCCAGGGAAACACCGGGGAGCTGTTTTTT.